This T cell receptor beta chain was sequenced in a study of identical twins. Trimming removed 4 bases from V and 3 bases from J, with 13 bases in between. Looked up from germline, CDR1 is SQVTM and CDR2 is ANQGSEA. The CDR3 is made up of 13 amino acids. Study observations and caveats: Modelling underestimated the level of out-of-frame TCR alpha sharing observed in monozygotic twins.

On this clonotype: Its antigen is not known.

The authors used template switching to add a universal primer site and gave cDNA unique molecular identifiers. TCRdb processed the 5' RACE reads anew with MiXCR; each CDR3 protein has one entry. Of about 480,000 distinct CDR3 sequences in the sample, 12% to 15% are singletons; the top ten hold approximately 0.52%. This sample was also put to use in a study of yellow fever vaccine responses in identical twins.

Sample: CD4+ T cells sorted from blood. This chain joins TRBV29-1 and TRBJ2-7, with no clear D. This clonotype was obtained from a woman between 18 and 29 years old in good health. This CDR3 is CSVVGRAGYEQYF. CDR3 in DNA: TGCAGCGTTGTTGGCCGAGCTGGCTACGAGCAGTACTTC.